There are a few counts of the clone carrying this TCR beta chain. The sample comes from a study of T-cell memory formation after mild COVID-19. Germline V gene lookup returns CDR1 SGHTA and CDR2 FQGTGA. The CDR3 extends over 15 amino acids. With 0 bases removed from V and 2 bases from J, the gap between germline ends came to 10 bases. TCRdb reprocessed the 5' RACE reads via MiXCR and lists one record per CDR3 protein. The sample has roughly 240,000 distinct CDR3 sequences; roughly 14% are singletons. This sequence originates from an adult woman who had mild COVID-19 (a few samples of this study predate the infection). Cell type and time point are not known. V and J are TRBV7-3 and TRBJ1-1; maybe TRBD1 (5 bases). Input material: PBMCs or a T cell subset sorted from them (not recorded which). CDR3 nucleotides: TGTGCCAGCAGCTTAACGCCGCAGGGAAACACTGAAGCTTTCTTT. This translates into CASSLTPQGNTEAFF.